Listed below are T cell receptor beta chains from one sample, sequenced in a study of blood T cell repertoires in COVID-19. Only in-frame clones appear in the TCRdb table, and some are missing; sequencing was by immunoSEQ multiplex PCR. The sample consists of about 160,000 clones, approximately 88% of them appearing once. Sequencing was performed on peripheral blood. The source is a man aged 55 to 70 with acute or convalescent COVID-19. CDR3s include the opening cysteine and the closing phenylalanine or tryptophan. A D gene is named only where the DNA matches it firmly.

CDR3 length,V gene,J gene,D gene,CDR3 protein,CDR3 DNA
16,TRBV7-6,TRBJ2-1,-,CASSPTSPLSYNEQFF,TGTGCCAGCAGCCCTACGAGTCCCCTCTCCTACAATGAGCAGTTCTTC
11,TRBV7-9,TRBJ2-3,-,CASSAEDTQYF,TGTGCCAGCAGCGCAGAAGATACGCAGTATTTT
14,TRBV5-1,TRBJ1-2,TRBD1,CASSPTRDSYGYTF,TGCGCCAGCAGCCCGACCCGGGACAGCTATGGCTACACCTTC
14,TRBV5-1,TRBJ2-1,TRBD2,CASGLAFAYNEQFF,TGCGCCAGCGGACTAGCGTTTGCCTACAATGAGCAGTTCTTC
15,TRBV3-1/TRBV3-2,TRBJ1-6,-,CASSRTQANNSPLHF,TGTGCCAGCAGCAGAACTCAGGCAAATAATTCACCCCTCCACTTT
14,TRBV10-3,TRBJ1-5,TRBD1,CAISGGQGDQPQHF,TGTGCCATCAGTGGGGGGCAGGGGGATCAGCCCCAGCATTTT
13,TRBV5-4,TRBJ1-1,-,CASSLGGGLEAFF,TGTGCCAGCAGCTTGGGCGGGGGGCTGGAAGCTTTCTTT
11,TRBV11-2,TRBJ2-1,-,CASSLHNEQFF,TGTGCCAGCTCACTCCACAATGAGCAGTTCTTC
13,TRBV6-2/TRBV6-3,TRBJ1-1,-,CASSYRGIAEAFF,TGTGCCAGCAGTTACAGAGGGATCGCTGAAGCTTTCTTT
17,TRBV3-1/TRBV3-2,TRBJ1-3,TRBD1,CASSQGGTGISGNTIYF,TGTGCCAGCAGCCAAGGGGGGACAGGCATCTCTGGAAACACCATATATTTT